These 23 T cell receptor beta chains were sequenced from one sample in a study of T cells after yellow fever vaccination. TCRdb re-called the 5' RACE reads with MiXCR, one entry per CDR3 protein. The sample holds 300,000 to 350,000 distinct CDR3 sequences, 3.5% to 4.5% seen once. This specimen consisted of PBMCs, obtained 15 days after the yellow fever booster vaccination. Every receptor here comes from a man in his late teens or twenties who received the YFV17D yellow fever vaccine.

The sample holds many counts of this clonotype. The V call is TRBV12-3 or TRBV12-4, the J call TRBJ1-6; 10 bases fit TRBD1. CDR3 length equals 14 residues. Losses at the gene ends were 4 bases for V and 9 bases for J; bases not matched to a gene: 3. The CDR3 DNA reads TGTGCCAGCAGTTCCCGGGACAGGGGTTCACCCCTCCACTTT. Its protein product is CASSSRDRGSPLHF.

The rearrangement joins TRBV7-2 to TRBJ2-1; 9 nucleotides line up with TRBD2. CDR1 and CDR2 (germline): SGHTA, FQGNSA. The CDR3 runs 15 residues. The junction had 2 bases not matched to a gene; V was cut back by 3 bases and J by 2 bases. CDR3 in amino acids: CASSFRGGAYNEQFF. The CDR3 DNA follows: TGTGCCAGCAGCTTTCGCGGGGGGGCCTACAATGAGCAGTTCTTC.

This clonotype was counted many times. This sequence joins TRBV29-1 and TRBJ2-7; D call uncertain. Trimming took 1 base from V and 1 from J, leaving 14 bases between them. The CDR3 has 15 amino acids. From germline, CDR1 is SQVTM and CDR2 ANQGSEA. CDR3 residues: CSVEAWDDGSYEQYV. As DNA, the CDR3 is TGCAGCGTTGAAGCTTGGGATGACGGATCCTACGAGCAGTACGTC.

This chain links TRBV5-4 with TRBJ2-3; TRBD2 matches at 12 bases. This CDR3 has 17 amino acids. The germline V gene has CDR1 SGHNT and CDR2 YYREEE (reference sequence). Trimming at V came to 3 bases and at J to 3 bases, leaving 8 bases not matched to a gene. In DNA form, the CDR3 reads TGTGCCAGCAGCTCCCCTAGCGGGGGGGCCCTTACAGATACGCAGTATTTT. Encoded protein: CASSSPSGGALTDTQYF.

This clonotype has a count of ten or more. CDR3 bases: TGCGCCAGCAGCCAATGGACAGGGGGAAATTCACCCCTCCACTTT. It yields the protein CASSQWTGGNSPLHF. J is TRBJ1-6 and V is TRBV4-1; 10 nucleotides agree with TRBD1. Unmatched junction bases numbered 2, after V lost 2 bases and J lost 7 bases. Germline lookup yields CDR1 MGHRA and CDR2 YSYEKL. The CDR3 length is 15 residues.

In its sample, this clonotype was seen a few times. The V gene is TRBV7-2, the J gene TRBJ1-2; the D gene is possibly TRBD1 (5 bases). Germline V gives CDR1 SGHTA, CDR2 FQGNSA. The ends were cut back, 2 bases at V and 4 bases at J, with 14 bases in the middle. The CDR3 is 15 amino acids. Written as DNA, the CDR3 is TGTGCCAGCAGCTTACCACACGGGGGGTCCTATGGCTACACCTTC. Residues: CASSLPHGGSYGYTF.

This clonotype showed up many times. The CDR3 loop reads CASSEAGHSYEQYF. CDR3 bases: TGCGCCAGCAGTGAAGCTGGACACTCTTACGAGCAGTACTTC. This rearrangement joins TRBV10-1 to TRBJ2-7; the D gene is possibly TRBD1 (5 bases). CDR1 is WNHNN, CDR2 SYGVQD, per germline (reference sequence). V lost 3 bases and J 4 bases, leaving 13 bases between the germline ends. The CDR3 has 14 amino acids.

The V gene is TRBV19, the J gene TRBJ2-1; 10 nucleotides line up with TRBD2. The V segment lost 3 bases and the J segment 12 bases; nucleotides outside the gene matches: 11. Germline V lookup: CDR1 LNHDA, CDR2 SQIVND (reference sequence). The CDR3 length is 15 residues. The CDR3 spells CASSILAGGPVGQFF. The CDR3 coding sequence is TGTGCCAGTAGTATTTTAGCGGGGGGTCCCGTGGGGCAGTTCTTC.

This clonotype appeared a few times. The rearrangement uses TRBV5-1 and TRBJ1-2; unclear D gene. The CDR3 covers 12 residues. V shed 7 bases and J shed 0 bases, with 7 bases lying between them. Germline CDR1 and CDR2: SGHRS and YFSETQ. In DNA, the CDR3 is TGCGCCAGCCGGGTAGCTAACTATGGCTACACCTTC. Translated: CASRVANYGYTF.

The genes are TRBV7-2 and TRBJ1-5; D gene ambiguous. This CDR3 is 14 amino acids long. Germline CDR1 reads SGHTA; CDR2 reads FQGNSA. V gave up 1 base and J gave up 7 bases, with 11 bases separating them. The CDR3 sequence is CASSLGIGYQPQHF. The DNA for the CDR3 is TGTGCCAGCAGCTTAGGTATAGGGTACCAGCCCCAGCATTTT.

This clonotype came up once. One end of the junction is discordant with germline, which a read error may explain. The V gene is TRBV12-3 or TRBV12-4, the J gene TRBJ2-1, with 8 bases aligning to TRBD1. The length of the CDR3 is 15 residues. The CDR3 protein is CASSSAGGKYIEQFF. Written as DNA, the CDR3 is TGTGCCAGCAGTTCCGCAGGGGGCAAGTACATTGAGCAGTTCTTC.

The rearrangement joins TRBV7-2 to TRBJ2-7; 7 nucleotides align to TRBD2. Trimming cost V 0 bases and J 4 bases; bases outside gene matches: 6. CDR1 and CDR2 from the germline V gene are SGHTA and FQGNSA. CDR3 size: 15 residues. The CDR3, as DNA: TGTGCCAGCAGCTTAGCGGGGGGGAAGGGGTACGAGCAGTACTTC. Encoded protein: CASSLAGGKGYEQYF.

On this clonotype: A much larger clone sits a single nucleotide away, making a read error possible. V and J are TRBV20-1 and TRBJ2-1; tentatively, D is TRBD2 (5 bases). Germline V lookup: CDR1 DFQATT, CDR2 SNEGSKA (reference sequence). The CDR3 is 14 residues long. This chain's CDR3 is CSAPSRARRDEHFF. As DNA, the CDR3 is TGCAGTGCCCCCTCGCGGGCTAGACGTGATGAGCATTTCTTC.

The CDR3 sequence: CASQNTEAFF. CDR3 coding DNA: TGTGCCAGCCAGAACACTGAAGCTTTCTTT. The genes are TRBV7-9 and TRBJ1-1; unclear D gene. Germline CDR1 and CDR2: SEHNR and FQNEAQ (reference sequence). The CDR3 runs 10 residues. The V end was cut by 8 bases, the J end by 1 base, with 2 bases between.

This clonotype was seen many times. V gene TRBV20-1 combines with J gene TRBJ2-3; TRBD1 is a possible D gene (5 bases). V lost 6 bases and J lost 0, with 16 bases in between. Germline V gene lookup returns CDR1 DFQATT and CDR2 SNEGSKA (reference sequence). There are 15 residues in the CDR3. Here the CDR3 reads CSAPRQISSTDTQYF. The CDR3 coding sequence is TGCAGTGCACCTAGACAGATTTCTAGCACAGATACGCAGTATTTT.

This clonotype was picked up a small number of times. V gene TRBV7-2 combines with J gene TRBJ2-6, with 7 nucleotides matching TRBD2. The CDR3 loop spans 15 amino acids. Germline trimming cut 8 bases from V and 0 bases from J; bases unmatched to any gene: 4. In germline, CDR1 is SGHTA, CDR2 FQGNSA. CDR3 DNA sequence: TGTGCCAGCGGGAGGGCCTTCTCTGGGGCCAACGTCCTGACTTTC. It yields the protein CASGRAFSGANVLTF.

This clonotype was seen at least ten times. The chain uses TRBV4-3 and TRBJ2-1; D gene unclear. Germline V gene sequence: CDR1 LGHNA, CDR2 YSLEER. V lost 1 base and J 4 bases, leaving 11 bases between the germline ends. The CDR3 covers 15 residues. CDR3 in amino acids: CASSQGTAAYNEQFF. Here the CDR3 DNA reads TGCGCCAGCAGCCAAGGGACGGCAGCATACAATGAGCAGTTCTTC.

This clonotype was seen repeatedly, ten times or more. V usage is TRBV27 and J usage is TRBJ2-7; 8 bases match TRBD1. Trimming at V came to 8 bases and at J to 6 bases, leaving 15 bases not matched to a gene. The CDR3 spans 15 residues. The V gene's germline CDR1 is MNHEY and CDR2 SMNVEV (reference sequence). The DNA of the CDR3 is TGTGCCAGCGGCGCCGGTCGACAGGGGTGGCGCGAGCAGTACTTC. The encoded protein is CASGAGRQGWREQYF.

This clonotype came up many times. V gene TRBV20-1 combines with J gene TRBJ2-7, with a weak D call TRBD1 (5 bases). The CDR3 extends over 13 amino acids. The germline V and J ends were trimmed by 6 bases and 3 bases, with 15 bases remaining between them. Germline CDR1 is DFQATT and CDR2 is SNEGSKA (reference sequence). The CDR3 spells CSAPDMLSYEQYF. Here the CDR3 DNA reads TGCAGTGCCCCGGACATGCTGAGCTACGAGCAGTACTTC.

This clonotype was seen ten or more times. This chain connects TRBV10-3 to TRBJ2-1, with TRBD2 matching over 9 bases. Germline lookup yields CDR1 ENHRY and CDR2 SYGVKD. With 9 bases clipped from V and 4 bases from J, the junction kept 4 bases outside the gene matches. The CDR3 runs 13 residues. The CDR3 region is CAMSSGIYNEQFF. In DNA, the CDR3 is TGTGCCATGTCTAGCGGGATTTACAATGAGCAGTTCTTC.

The chain carries TRBV27 and TRBJ1-2; 7 nucleotides match TRBD1. Germline V gene data show CDR1 as MNHEY and CDR2 as SMNVEV (reference sequence). Trimming cost V 5 bases and J 4 bases; bases outside gene matches: 7. This CDR3 comprises 14 residues. CDR3 protein: CASSPRGAGYGYTF. The DNA for the CDR3 is TGTGCCAGCAGTCCCAGGGGGGCGGGCTATGGCTACACCTTC.

V gene TRBV6-2 or TRBV6-3 combines with J gene TRBJ2-3, with 8 bases that match TRBD1. The CDR3 contains 13 residues. CDR1 and CDR2 (germline): MNHEY, SVGEGT. V shed 5 bases, J shed 7 bases, and the junction held 5 bases outside the gene matches. This CDR3 reads CASSPQGAHTQYF. For the CDR3, the DNA is TGTGCCAGCAGTCCTCAGGGGGCGCATACGCAGTATTTT.

The chain carries TRBV28 and TRBJ1-4; no clear D gene. CDR1 and CDR2 (germline): MDHEN, SYDVKM. The CDR3 sequence is 13 residues long. The V end was cut by 3 bases, the J end by 6 bases, with 8 bases between. Here the CDR3 DNA reads TGTGCCAGCAGTTTTCCGAGGGATGAAAAACTGTTTTTT. It translates to CASSFPRDEKLFF.